This T cell receptor beta chain was sequenced during a study of blood T cell repertoires in COVID-19. In the study overall: Acute and convalescent COVID-19 specimens originated in the United States, Italy and Spain. PBMCs, B-cell-depleted T cells, or T cells provided the cDNA or gDNA that made up the material.

Original analysis: Cell counts per sample came from amplifying reference gene primers. Produced via immunoSEQ multiplex PCR; TCRdb's table is partial and in-frame only. Clonal size and the V and J genes are those of that table, whereas D and trimming came from the DNA. The sample includes about 95,000 clones, 80% to 90% seen only once; the top ten take about 18%. Trimming stripped 7 bases from V and 9 bases from J, with 19 bases between. CDR3 size: 13 residues. CDR1 SQVTM and CDR2 ANQGSEA come from the germline V gene. The chain joins TRBV29-1 to TRBJ1-5; D ambiguous. This sequence was found in a human donor in a cohort sampled during active COVID-19. The sequenced sample was peripheral blood. The CDR3 bases are TGCAGCGCTCGGAACTCCCCCACGGGGCCCCAGCATTTT. Its protein product is CSARNSPTGPQHF.